The 27 T cell receptor beta chains below were found in one sample sequenced in a study of T cells after posttransplantation cyclophosphamide. Sequencing used immunoSEQ multiplex PCR; TCRdb keeps in-frame clones, though not all of them. The data contain some 66,000 clones, 90% to 95% of them singletons. Sequencing used PBMCs. Receptor source: a woman aged 25 to 39 in good health and a related stem cell transplant donor.

This clone was observed once. The chain is built from TRBV5-4 and TRBJ2-5, with unresolved D. Germline-derived CDR1 and CDR2 are SGHNT and YYREEE (reference sequence). The V and J ends lost 0 bases and 5 bases respectively, with 5 bases between them. This CDR3 has 12 amino acids. CDR3 residues: CASSLDQETQYF. CDR3 nucleotide sequence: TGTGCCAGCAGCTTGGATCAGGAGACCCAGTACTTC.

This clone was seen only once. The chain has TRBV27 and TRBJ2-7, with D perhaps TRBD2 (7 bases). The germline V gene encodes CDR1 MNHEY and CDR2 SMNVEV (reference sequence). This CDR3 has 18 residues. V was cut by 5 bases and J by 6 bases, with 29 bases left in between. The CDR3, as DNA: TGTGCCAGCAGTCTCAAGACGCGGGGGCTCGTCCCTCTTACCGAGCAGTACTTC. It specifies CASSLKTRGLVPLTEQYF.

This chain joins TRBV4-1 and TRBJ2-7, with TRBD1 identical over 10 bases. This CDR3 has 16 amino acids. Trimming cost V 4 bases and J 2 bases; bases outside gene matches: 8. Germline V CDR1 and CDR2: MGHRA, YSYEKL. For the CDR3, the DNA is TGCGCCAGCAGCCCAGATGGGGACAGGGGAACCTACGAGCAGTACTTC. The encoded protein is CASSPDGDRGTYEQYF.

As concerns this clone: Other DNA sequences from this sample encode an identical CDR3 as well. The DNA of the CDR3 is TGTGCCAGCAGTCCGGACCTAAGCTCCTACAATGAGCAGTTCTTC. Translated, it gives CASSPDLSSYNEQFF. This chain uses TRBV11-3 with TRBJ2-1; D uncertain. With 6 bases removed from V and 0 bases from J, the gap between germline ends came to 12 bases. CDR1 is SGHNT, CDR2 YENEEA, per germline. This CDR3 has 15 amino acids.

J is TRBJ2-7 and V is TRBV30; TRBD2 agrees at 7 bases. The V and J ends lost 3 bases and 0 bases, in that order; junction bases with no gene match: 5. Germline lookup yields CDR1 GTSNPN and CDR2 SVGIG (reference sequence). The CDR3 extends over 14 amino acids. The CDR3 protein is CAWSAGGTSYEQYF. For the CDR3, the DNA is TGTGCCTGGAGCGCCGGGGGGACCTCCTACGAGCAGTACTTC.

The chain joins TRBV7-2 to TRBJ2-2; TRBD2 matches at 10 bases. The V gene end was trimmed by 3 bases and the J gene end by 4 bases; junction bases not matched to a gene: 2. CDR1 is SGHTA and CDR2 is FQGNSA in the germline V gene. This CDR3 is 15 amino acids long. The CDR3 loop reads CASSFSGGATGELFF. The CDR3 nucleotides read TGTGCCAGCAGCTTCAGCGGGGGGGCCACCGGGGAGCTGTTTTTT.

CDR3 bases: TGTGCCAGCAGCCCGTTTCAAGTAGCAACTAATGAAAAACTGTTTTTT. This sequence encodes CASSPFQVATNEKLFF. The chain joins TRBV7-9 to TRBJ1-4, with unresolved D. The CDR3 loop spans 16 amino acids. The germline V gene has CDR1 SEHNR and CDR2 FQNEAQ (reference sequence). V lost 5 bases and J lost 0, with 13 bases in between.

The J gene is TRBJ2-3, the V gene TRBV7-8; D remains unclear. The CDR3 has 16 residues. The V gene lost 1 base and the J gene lost 6 bases, with 17 bases spanning the gap. CDR1 is SGHVS and CDR2 is FQNEAQ in the germline V gene. CDR3 in DNA: TGTGCCAGCAGCTTAGGCGATTACTTCACAGACGATACGCAGTATTTT. Translating it yields CASSLGDYFTDDTQYF.

The chain couples TRBV5-6 to TRBJ1-1, with TRBD1 matching 11 bases. CDR1 is SGHDT and CDR2 is YYEEEE in the germline V gene. V lost 5 bases to trimming and J lost 0 bases; unmatched junction nucleotides: 9. The CDR3 spans 17 residues. Here the CDR3 DNA reads TGTGCCAGCAGGCTAACCGGGACAGGGGGTTTGAACACTGAAGCTTTCTTT. This translates into CASRLTGTGGLNTEAFF.

The V gene is TRBV7-6, the J gene TRBJ2-7; the D is unclear. Germline-derived CDR1 and CDR2 are SGHVS and FNYEAQ. Between the trimmed V and J ends, which lost 2 bases and 1 base, there was a span of 9 bases. CDR3 size: 14 residues. This chain's CDR3 is CASSLTEQSYEQYF. The CDR3 coding sequence is TGTGCCAGCAGCTTAACCGAGCAGTCCTACGAGCAGTACTTC.

V usage is TRBV10-3 and J usage is TRBJ1-2; D may be TRBD1 (6 bases). V was clipped by 7 bases and J by 2 bases, with 17 bases between them. CDR3 size: 15 residues. Germline-derived CDR1 and CDR2 are ENHRY and SYGVKD. CDR3 region: CAIIGTGPRNYGYTF. The CDR3 coding sequence is TGTGCCATCATCGGTACAGGGCCCCGGAACTATGGCTACACCTTC.

The chain recombines TRBV4-3 with TRBJ2-3; TRBD2 matches at 7 bases. The CDR3 length is 12 residues. CDR1 LGHNA and CDR2 YSLEER come from the germline V gene. J gave up 11 bases and V 3 bases, and 5 bases lay outside the gene matches. CDR3 in DNA: TGCGCCAGCAGCCAGGGCCTAGCGGAGCAGTATTTT. It codes for CASSQGLAEQYF.

The rearrangement uses TRBV6-1 and TRBJ1-5; TRBD1 agrees at 8 bases. The CDR3 loop spans 15 amino acids. Per the germline V gene, CDR1 is MNHNS and CDR2 is SASEGT. The V and J ends lost 4 bases and 4 bases, in that order; junction bases with no gene match: 6. The CDR3 nucleotides are TGTGCCAGCAGTGTGAATCAGGGGGCGAATCAGCCCCAGCATTTT. It encodes CASSVNQGANQPQHF.

CDR3 coding DNA: TGTGCCAGCAAAGAACGGAACCTAAACACCGGGGAGCTGTTTTTT. Translation: CASKERNLNTGELFF. The rearrangement links TRBV6-1 to TRBJ2-2; D call uncertain. The germline V gene has CDR1 MNHNS and CDR2 SASEGT. The V gene lost 7 bases and the J gene lost 2 bases, with 14 bases spanning the gap. This CDR3 is 15 amino acids long.

The chain joins TRBV5-6 to TRBJ1-2, with D perhaps TRBD1 (5 bases). The V end was cut by 2 bases, the J end by 0 bases, with 8 bases between. CDR3 size: 14 residues. CDR1 is SGHDT and CDR2 is YYEEEE in the germline V gene. The CDR3 DNA reads TGTGCCAGCAGCTTTGCCAGGGCTAACTATGGCTACACCTTC. This sequence encodes CASSFARANYGYTF.

The V gene is TRBV2, the J gene TRBJ2-2; 8 bases agree with TRBD2. CDR1 SNHLY and CDR2 FYNNEI come from the germline V gene. The CDR3 sequence is 14 residues long. Losses at the gene ends were 6 bases for V and 1 base for J; bases not matched to a gene: 1. CDR3 coding DNA: TGTGCCAGCAGAGCGGGGGAGAACACCGGGGAGCTGTTTTTT. Encoded protein: CASRAGENTGELFF.

The genes are TRBV11-2 and TRBJ1-2; no reliable D call. Trimming stripped 0 bases from V and 2 bases from J, with 4 bases between. Germline V gives CDR1 SGHAT, CDR2 FQNNGV. The CDR3 has 13 residues. The CDR3 nucleotides are TGTGCCAGCAGCTTAGAAGGAAACTATGGCTACACCTTC. This encodes CASSLEGNYGYTF.

The J gene is TRBJ2-3, the V gene TRBV13; TRBD2 agrees at 16 bases. V was clipped by 5 bases and J by 8 bases; unmatched bases: 19. Germline V gives CDR1 PRHDT, CDR2 FYEKMQ (reference sequence). The CDR3 contains 20 residues. Here the CDR3 reads CASSPSPGTSGREVPTTQYF. CDR3 coding DNA: TGTGCCAGCAGCCCCTCCCCCGGGACTAGCGGGAGGGAAGTCCCCACTACGCAGTATTTT.

V gene TRBV7-6 combines with J gene TRBJ2-7, with 8 bases that match TRBD1. This CDR3 spans 14 amino acids. Trimming cost V 5 bases and J 3 bases; bases outside gene matches: 6. The V gene's germline CDR1 is SGHVS and CDR2 FNYEAQ. CDR3 in amino acids: CASSQPDRDYEQYF. The DNA for the CDR3 is TGTGCCAGCAGCCAACCGGACAGGGACTACGAGCAGTACTTC.

The chain carries TRBV30 and TRBJ1-6; D gene unclear. Germline lookup yields CDR1 GTSNPN and CDR2 SVGIG (reference sequence). V lost 0 bases and J 8 bases, leaving 17 bases between the germline ends. This CDR3 spans 16 amino acids. CDR3: CAWSVPRGLGDSPLHF. The DNA of the CDR3 is TGTGCCTGGAGTGTACCTCGCGGGCTTGGGGATTCACCCCTCCACTTT.

The chain carries TRBV9 and TRBJ2-4, with 7 positions matching TRBD1. Looked up from germline, CDR1 is SGDLS and CDR2 is YYNGEE. The CDR3 is 14 residues long. Losses at the gene ends were 4 bases for V and 5 bases for J; bases not matched to a gene: 6. CDR3: CASSPGTAENIQYF. In DNA form, the CDR3 reads TGTGCCAGCAGCCCCGGGACAGCGGAAAACATTCAGTACTTC. Full variable domain (missing parts from reference TRBV9 and TRBJ2-4): DSGVTQTPKHLITATGQRVTLRCSPRSGDLSVYWYQQSLDQGLQFLIQYYNGEERAKGNILERFSAQQFPDLHSELNLSSLELGDSALYFCASSPGTAENIQYFGAGTRLSVL.

J is TRBJ1-6 and V is TRBV5-4; TRBD1 matches 7 bases. V lost 4 bases and J lost 9; bases outside the gene matches: 7. Per germline, CDR1 SGHNT and CDR2 YYREEE (reference sequence). The CDR3 totals 14 residues. The CDR3 sequence: CASSTGGGRSPLHF. CDR3 coding DNA: TGTGCCAGCAGCACCGGAGGGGGCCGTTCACCCCTCCACTTT.

This clone appeared a single time. CDR3 protein: CASSQGRSDYNSPLHF. The CDR3 bases are TGCGCCAGCAGCCAGGGACGGTCCGACTATAATTCACCCCTCCACTTT. The chain is built from TRBV4-3 and TRBJ1-6; possibly TRBD1 for D (5 bases). The germline V and J ends were trimmed by 3 bases and 3 bases, with 12 bases remaining between them. CDR1 LGHNA and CDR2 YSLEER come from the germline V gene. The CDR3 is 16 residues long.

This sequence joins TRBV7-9 and TRBJ1-1; 7 bases align to TRBD1. This CDR3 has 12 amino acids. With 5 bases clipped from V and 6 bases from J, the junction kept 3 bases outside the gene matches. Germline-derived CDR1 and CDR2 are SEHNR and FQNEAQ (reference sequence). In DNA form, the CDR3 reads TGTGCCAGCAGCCAGGGGGGCCCTGAAGCTTTCTTT. Its translation is CASSQGGPEAFF.

V gene TRBV15 combines with J gene TRBJ2-5; D is perhaps TRBD2 (5 bases). The V gene lost 1 base and the J gene lost 5 bases, with 11 bases spanning the gap. Germline-derived CDR1 and CDR2 are LNHNV and YYDKDF (reference sequence). The CDR3 is 14 residues long. The CDR3 DNA follows: TGTGCCACCAGCAGAGGTCTAGCCGCGGAGACCCAGTACTTC. Translating gives CATSRGLAAETQYF.

The chain carries TRBV27 and TRBJ2-5; either TRBD1 or TRBD2 may supply D (6 bases each). The CDR3 totals 15 residues. From germline, CDR1 is MNHEY and CDR2 SMNVEV (reference sequence). Trimming removed 2 bases at V and 4 bases at J, with 14 bases between. For the CDR3, the DNA is TGTGCCAGCAGTTTACAAGGGGGGCGGGCAGAGACCCAGTACTTC. This codes for CASSLQGGRAETQYF.

The chain recombines TRBV5-1 with TRBJ2-5; D might be TRBD1 or TRBD2, each matching 5 bases. The CDR3 runs 14 residues. Trimming stripped 3 bases from V and 1 base from J, with 10 bases between. CDR1 and CDR2 from the germline V gene are SGHRS and YFSETQ. Written as DNA, the CDR3 is TGCGCCAGCAGCTCGGGACGCGTCCAAGAGACCCAGTACTTC. It encodes CASSSGRVQETQYF.